Given below is one T cell receptor beta chain in context. The germline V gene encodes CDR1 LGHNA and CDR2 YNFKEQ. Trimming removed 0 bases from V and 7 bases from J, with 12 bases in between. The CDR3 is 15 residues long. Each CDR3 protein gets one entry after TCRdb re-called the RT-PCR reads with MiXCR. This sample yields about 680,000 distinct CDR3 sequences, of which about 14% are seen a single time; 3% to 4.5% belongs to the top ten. Sequences were obtained from memory CD4+ T cells from blood. The chain employs TRBV4-2 and TRBJ1-4; tentatively, D is TRBD1 (5 bases). This TCR was sampled from a female donor in good health, serving as a healthy control. The CDR3 DNA sequence: TGTGCCAGCAGCCAAGATCGGGGGTCGGCTGAAAAACTGTTTTTT. Translating it yields CASSQDRGSAEKLFF.